The clone carrying this T cell receptor (beta chain) was observed a few times. Original methodology: Amplified reference gene primers provided the basis for estimating nucleated cell counts. The assay was immunoSEQ multiplex PCR, and TCRdb's table has in-frame clones only and misses some. The V and J calls and clone size come from that table; D and trimming were worked out from the DNA. The profile shows 200,000 to 250,000 clones, over 80% of them singletons. The CDR3 contains 16 residues. The germline CDR1 and CDR2 sequences are SNHLY and FYNNEI. The V end was cut by 1 base, the J end by 6 bases, with 15 bases between. These data come from a study of blood T cell repertoires in COVID-19. The wider study: Nucleic acid was either cDNA or gDNA, and it came from T cells, B-cell-depleted T cells, or PBMCs.

This sequence joins TRBV2 and TRBJ2-2; D not certain. Sequencing used peripheral blood. The sequence was collected from a woman younger than 45 with COVID-19, enrolled during active disease. This chain's CDR3 is CASSEEEVYGAGELFF. For the CDR3, the DNA is TGTGCCAGCAGTGAAGAGGAAGTCTACGGAGCCGGGGAGCTGTTTTTT.